Below, one TCR beta chain is given with its context. The CDR3 extends over 12 amino acids. Germline CDR1 SGHKS, CDR2 YYEKEE (reference sequence). Trimming left V 0 bases short and J 11 bases short, with 11 bases between. The entry originates in a study of T cell changes during pregnancy in multiple sclerosis. Produced via immunoSEQ multiplex PCR; TCRdb's table is partial and in-frame only. The top ten hold 0.5% to 0.65% of the sample, which has around 70,000 clones, approximately 94% seen once. The TCR comes from a female donor with multiple sclerosis, enrolled in a pregnancy study. The sequenced sample was peripheral blood, obtained in the third trimester of pregnancy. The chain is built from TRBV5-5 and TRBJ1-2, with a tentative D call TRBD1 (5 bases). The CDR3 spells CASSLASQGYTF. The CDR3 nucleotides read TGTGCCAGCAGCTTGGCCAGCCAGGGTTACACCTTC.